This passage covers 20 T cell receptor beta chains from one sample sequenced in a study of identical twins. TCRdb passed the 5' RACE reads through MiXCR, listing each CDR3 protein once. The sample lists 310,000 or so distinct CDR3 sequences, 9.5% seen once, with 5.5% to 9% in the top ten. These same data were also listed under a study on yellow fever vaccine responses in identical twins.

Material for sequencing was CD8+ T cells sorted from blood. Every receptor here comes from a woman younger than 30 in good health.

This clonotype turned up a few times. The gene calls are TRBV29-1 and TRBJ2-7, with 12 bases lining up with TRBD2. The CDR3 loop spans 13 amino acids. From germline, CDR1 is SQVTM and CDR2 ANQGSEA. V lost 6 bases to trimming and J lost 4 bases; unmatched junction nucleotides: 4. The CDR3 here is CSVNGLAGYEQYF. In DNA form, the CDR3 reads TGCAGCGTCAACGGACTAGCGGGATACGAGCAGTACTTC.

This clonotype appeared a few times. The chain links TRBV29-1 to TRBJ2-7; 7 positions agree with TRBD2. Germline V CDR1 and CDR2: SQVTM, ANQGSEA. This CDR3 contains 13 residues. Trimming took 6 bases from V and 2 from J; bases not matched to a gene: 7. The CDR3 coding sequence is TGCAGCGTACTTAGCGGGCCTACCTACGAGCAGTACTTC. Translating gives CSVLSGPTYEQYF.

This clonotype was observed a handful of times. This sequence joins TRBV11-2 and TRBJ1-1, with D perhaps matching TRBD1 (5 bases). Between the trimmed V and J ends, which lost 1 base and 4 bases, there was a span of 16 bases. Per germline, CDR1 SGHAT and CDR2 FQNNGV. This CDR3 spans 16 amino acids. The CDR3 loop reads CASSLGVGGTGTEAFF. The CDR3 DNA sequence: TGTGCCAGCAGCTTAGGGGTCGGGGGAACAGGCACTGAAGCTTTCTTT.

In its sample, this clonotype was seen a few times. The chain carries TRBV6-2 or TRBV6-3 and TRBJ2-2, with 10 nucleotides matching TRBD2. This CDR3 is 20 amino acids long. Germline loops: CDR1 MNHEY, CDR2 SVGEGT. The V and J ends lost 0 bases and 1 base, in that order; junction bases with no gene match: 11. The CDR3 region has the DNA TGTGCCAGCAGTTACTCTAGCGGGGGGTCTCAGCCTCAGAACACCGGGGAGCTGTTTTTT. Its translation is CASSYSSGGSQPQNTGELFF.

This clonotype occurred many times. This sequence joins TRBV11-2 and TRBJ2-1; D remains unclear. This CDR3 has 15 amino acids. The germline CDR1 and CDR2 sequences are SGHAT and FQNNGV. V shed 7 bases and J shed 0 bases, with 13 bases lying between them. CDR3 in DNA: TGTGCCAGCATCACCCTACCGGGCTCCTACAATGAGCAGTTCTTC. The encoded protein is CASITLPGSYNEQFF.

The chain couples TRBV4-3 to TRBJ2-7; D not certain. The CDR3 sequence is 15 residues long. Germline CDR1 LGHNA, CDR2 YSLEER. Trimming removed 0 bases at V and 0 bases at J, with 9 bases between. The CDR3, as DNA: TGCGCCAGCAGCCAAGAGGGATTACGCTCCTACGAGCAGTACTTC. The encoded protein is CASSQEGLRSYEQYF.

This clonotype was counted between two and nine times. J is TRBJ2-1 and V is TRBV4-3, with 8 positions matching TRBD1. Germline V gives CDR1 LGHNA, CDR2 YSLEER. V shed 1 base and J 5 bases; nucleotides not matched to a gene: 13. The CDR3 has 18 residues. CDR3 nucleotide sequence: TGCGCCAGCAGCCAAGGGAGGGTAGGGGCCAGGGGGCACAATGAGCAGTTCTTC. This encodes CASSQGRVGARGHNEQFF.

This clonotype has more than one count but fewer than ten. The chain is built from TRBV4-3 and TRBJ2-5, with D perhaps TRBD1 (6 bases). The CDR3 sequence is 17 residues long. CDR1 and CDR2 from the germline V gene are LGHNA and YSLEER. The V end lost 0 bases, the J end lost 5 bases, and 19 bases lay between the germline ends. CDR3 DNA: TGCGCCAGCAGCCAAGACCGCTTCACAGGGTTTGGGGAGACCCAGTACTTC. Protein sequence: CASSQDRFTGFGETQYF.

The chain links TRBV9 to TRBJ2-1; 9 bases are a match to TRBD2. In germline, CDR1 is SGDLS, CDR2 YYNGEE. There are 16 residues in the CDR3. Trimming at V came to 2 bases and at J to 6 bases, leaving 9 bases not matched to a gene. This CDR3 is CASSVAFAGGPNEQFF. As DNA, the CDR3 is TGTGCCAGCAGCGTCGCCTTTGCGGGGGGGCCCAATGAGCAGTTCTTC. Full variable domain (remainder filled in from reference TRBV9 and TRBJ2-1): DSGVTQTPKHLITATGQRVTLRCSPRSGDLSVYWYQQSLDQGLQFLIQYYNGEERAKGNILERFSAQQFPDLHSELNLSSLELGDSALYFCASSVAFAGGPNEQFFGPGTRLTVL.

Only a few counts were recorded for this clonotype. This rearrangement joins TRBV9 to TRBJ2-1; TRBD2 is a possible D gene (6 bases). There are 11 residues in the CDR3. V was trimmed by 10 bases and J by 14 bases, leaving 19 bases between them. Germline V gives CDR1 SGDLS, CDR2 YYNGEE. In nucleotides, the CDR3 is TGTGCCTCCGAGTGGGCGGGGAGGAAGTTCTTC. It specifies CASEWAGRKFF.

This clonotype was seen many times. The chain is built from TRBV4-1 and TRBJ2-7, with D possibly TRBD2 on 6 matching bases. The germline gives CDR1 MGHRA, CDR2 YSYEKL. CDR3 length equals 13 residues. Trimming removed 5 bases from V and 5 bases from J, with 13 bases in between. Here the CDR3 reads CASSSRLVDEQYF. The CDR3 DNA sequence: TGCGCCAGCAGCTCCCGACTAGTGGACGAGCAGTACTTC.

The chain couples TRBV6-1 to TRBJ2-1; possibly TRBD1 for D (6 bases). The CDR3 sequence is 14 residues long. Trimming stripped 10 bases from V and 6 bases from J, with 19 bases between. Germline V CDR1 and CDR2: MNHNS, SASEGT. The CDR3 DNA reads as TGTGCCACCCCCCCGACCGGACAGCCCAATGAGCAGTTCTTC. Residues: CATPPTGQPNEQFF.

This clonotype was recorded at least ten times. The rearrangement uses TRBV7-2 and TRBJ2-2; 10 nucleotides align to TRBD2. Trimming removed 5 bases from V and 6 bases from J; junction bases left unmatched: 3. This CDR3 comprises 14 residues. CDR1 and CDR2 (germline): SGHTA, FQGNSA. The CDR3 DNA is TGTGCCAGCAGCCCACTAGCGGGGTCCGGGGAGCTGTTTTTT. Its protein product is CASSPLAGSGELFF.

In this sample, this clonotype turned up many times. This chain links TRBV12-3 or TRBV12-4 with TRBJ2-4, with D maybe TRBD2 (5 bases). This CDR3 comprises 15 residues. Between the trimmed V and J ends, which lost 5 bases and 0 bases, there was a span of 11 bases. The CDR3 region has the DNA TGTGCCAGCAGTCTCGGGAAGCTAGCCAAAAACATTCAGTACTTC. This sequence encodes CASSLGKLAKNIQYF.

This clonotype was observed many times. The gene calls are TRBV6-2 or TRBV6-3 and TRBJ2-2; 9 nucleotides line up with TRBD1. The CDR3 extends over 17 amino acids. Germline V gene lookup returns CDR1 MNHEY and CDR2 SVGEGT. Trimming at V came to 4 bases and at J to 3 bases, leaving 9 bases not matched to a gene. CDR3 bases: TGTGCCAGCAGTTCCTACCGGGACAGGGTTTACACCGGGGAGCTGTTTTTT. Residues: CASSSYRDRVYTGELFF.

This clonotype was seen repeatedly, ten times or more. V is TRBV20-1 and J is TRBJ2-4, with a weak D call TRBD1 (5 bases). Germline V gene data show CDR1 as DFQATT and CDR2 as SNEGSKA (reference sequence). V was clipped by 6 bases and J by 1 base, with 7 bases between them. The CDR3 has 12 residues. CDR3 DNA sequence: TGCAGTGCCCCAGGGGCCAAAAACATTCAGTACTTC. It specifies CSAPGAKNIQYF.

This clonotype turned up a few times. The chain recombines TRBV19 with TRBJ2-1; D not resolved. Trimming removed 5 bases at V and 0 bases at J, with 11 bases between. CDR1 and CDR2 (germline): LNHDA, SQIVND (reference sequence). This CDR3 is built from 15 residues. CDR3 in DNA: TGTGCCAGTAGTGCCCACACTCTCTCCTACAATGAGCAGTTCTTC. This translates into CASSAHTLSYNEQFF.

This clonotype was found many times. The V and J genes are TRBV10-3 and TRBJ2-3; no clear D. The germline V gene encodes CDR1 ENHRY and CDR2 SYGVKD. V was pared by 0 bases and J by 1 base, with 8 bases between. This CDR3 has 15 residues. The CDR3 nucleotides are TGTGCCATCAGTGAGTCAGGACCTCGCACAGATACGCAGTATTTT. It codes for CAISESGPRTDTQYF.

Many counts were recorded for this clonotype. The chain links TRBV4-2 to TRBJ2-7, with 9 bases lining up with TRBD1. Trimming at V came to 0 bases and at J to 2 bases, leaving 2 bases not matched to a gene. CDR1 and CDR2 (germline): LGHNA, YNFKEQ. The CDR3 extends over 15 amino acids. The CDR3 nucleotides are TGTGCCAGCAGCCAAGAAAGGACAGGGGCCTACGAGCAGTACTTC. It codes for CASSQERTGAYEQYF.

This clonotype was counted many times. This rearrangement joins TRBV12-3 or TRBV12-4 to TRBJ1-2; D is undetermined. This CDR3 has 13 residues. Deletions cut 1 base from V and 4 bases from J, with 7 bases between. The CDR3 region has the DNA TGTGCCAGCAGTTTAGGACAACTCTATGGCTACACCTTC. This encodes CASSLGQLYGYTF.